Listed below are T cell receptor beta chains from one sample, sequenced in a study of preoperative IRX-2 immunotherapy in early breast cancer. The protocol was immunoSEQ multiplex PCR, while the TCRdb copy is restricted to in-frame clones and leaves out a portion. Of under 35,000 clones listed, approximately 83% are singletons. Collection of the sample occurred from a patient treated with IRX-2 immunotherapy. The receptors were sampled from a human donor with breast cancer. Both conserved end residues are part of each CDR3. A D gene is named only where the DNA matches it firmly. Size values are once, few and many counts, or a class for expanded clones, and some rows have none.

d_call	clone_size	v_call	j_call	cdr3_nt	cdr3_aa
-	once	TRBV5-1	TRBJ2-3	TGCGCCAGCAGCTTGGGGACGGCTCCTTTCACAGATACGCAGTATTTT	CASSLGTAPFTDTQYF
-	-	TRBV29-1	TRBJ2-5	TGCAGCGTTGAAGAAGGCAGGGGAAGAGAGACCCAGTACTTC	CSVEEGRGRETQYF
-	-	TRBV25-1	TRBJ2-2	TGTGCCAGCAGTGAATTGGAGGTTACCGGGGAGCTGTTTTTT	CASSELEVTGELFF
-	-	TRBV6-8	TRBJ1-2	TGTGCCATCAGAGGCAGGGGCGGCTATGGCTACACCTTC	CAIRGRGGYGYTF
-	-	TRBV5-1	TRBJ2-7	TGCGCCAGCAGCTTGTCGGCAGGGGATGGCTACGAGCAGTACTTC	CASSLSAGDGYEQYF
-	-	TRBV6-8	TRBJ2-7	TGTGCCAGCAGTCCCAGGCAAGGGGCCTACGAGCAGTACTTC	CASSPRQGAYEQYF
-	-	TRBV6-1	TRBJ2-1	TGTGCCAGCAGTGAAGGGGGATCCCAGCGCGGGGAGCAGTTCTTC	CASSEGGSQRGEQFF
TRBD1	-	TRBV5-1	TRBJ2-1	TGCGCCAGCAGCTATAGACAGGGTAGGGACAATGAGCAGTTCTTC	CASSYRQGRDNEQFF
-	-	TRBV6-8	TRBJ2-2	TGTGCCAGCAGTTACTTCAACGGTAGGGAGCTGTTTTTT	CASSYFNGRELFF
TRBD1	-	TRBV23-1	TRBJ1-2	TGCGCCAGCAGCCACAGACAGGGGGGTGGGTATGGCTACACCTTC	CASSHRQGGGYGYTF
-	-	TRBV6-8	TRBJ1-5	TGTGCCAGCAGCCCCCCCCCATACGGTCTGGCCAATCAGCCCCAGCATTTT	CASSPPPYGLANQPQHF
-	-	TRBV6-8	TRBJ1-5	TGTGCCAGCAGTTACCGGCAGGCAAGCAATCAGCCCCAGCATTTT	CASSYRQASNQPQHF
TRBD2	-	TRBV7-1	TRBJ2-2	TGTGCCAGCAGACAAGCGGGGGACACCGGGGAGCTGTTTTTT	CASRQAGDTGELFF
TRBD2	-	TRBV11-3	TRBJ2-2	TGTGCCAGCAGCTCCAACGGCGGGGGAAACACCGGGGAGCTGTTTTTT	CASSSNGGGNTGELFF
-	-	TRBV6-8	TRBJ1-2	TGTGCCAGCAGTCAGCGGACAGAGAACTATGGCTACACCTTC	CASSQRTENYGYTF
-	-	TRBV18	TRBJ2-7	TGTGCCAGCTCATACGACAGCTACGAGCAGTACTTC	CASSYDSYEQYF
-	few	TRBV11-3	TRBJ2-3	TGTGCCAGCAGCTTAGTTCAGCGCCGCACAGATACGCAGTATTTT	CASSLVQRRTDTQYF
-	once	TRBV28	TRBJ2-1	TGTGCCAGCAGTTTGCCGCGGGGTAAGCAGTTCTTC	CASSLPRGKQFF
TRBD1	-	TRBV6-8	TRBJ1-5	TGTGCCAGCACCGCCCGACAGGGTTGGAATAGCAATCAGCCCCAGCATTTT	CASTARQGWNSNQPQHF
-	-	TRBV6-8	TRBJ2-7	TGTGCCAGCAAAGGTACCAGGGTAGGCGAGCAGTACTTC	CASKGTRVGEQYF
-	-	TRBV7-4	TRBJ2-6	TGTGCCAGCAGCTTCCTTGGGGCCAACGTCCTGACTTTC	CASSFLGANVLTF
TRBD2	-	TRBV6-8	TRBJ2-5	TGTGCCACCCACTACTTGGGGGAGGGGACCCAGTACTTC	CATHYLGEGTQYF
-	once	TRBV28	TRBJ1-2	TGTGCCAGCCGGGACCCGGCGAGAATCTATGGCTACACCTTC	CASRDPARIYGYTF
-	-	TRBV28	TRBJ1-2	TGTGCCAGCAGAGACGGACGGGGCTGGGGCTATGGCTACACCTTC	CASRDGRGWGYGYTF
-	-	TRBV6-8	TRBJ2-2	TGTGCCAGCCTATCCTCCCGCGGGGCGGGAACCACCGGGGAGCTGTTTTTT	CASLSSRGAGTTGELFF
-	-	TRBV10-3	TRBJ1-1	TGTGCCATCAGTGAGTGGGGCGCTGAAGCTTTCTTT	CAISEWGAEAFF
-	-	TRBV11-3	TRBJ2-3	TGTGCCAGCAGACAGACTCCGCGAGGAGCAGATACGCAGTATTTT	CASRQTPRGADTQYF
-	-	TRBV1	TRBJ1-2	TGCGCCAGCAGCCAACCTATTCAGGGCCATGGCTACACCTTC	CASSQPIQGHGYTF
TRBD2	-	TRBV29-1	TRBJ2-3	TGCAGCGTGGGGACTAGCGGGACGGTAACAGATACGCAGTATTTT	CSVGTSGTVTDTQYF
TRBD2	-	TRBV5-1	TRBJ2-2	TGCGCCAGCAGCTTGCAAGCCCCTCTAAACCCTAGCGGGAGTTCTACCGGGGAGCTGTTTTTT	CASSLQAPLNPSGSSTGELFF
TRBD1	-	TRBV28	TRBJ2-4	TGTGCCAGCAGTAGGAGACAGGGGGACATTCAGTACTTC	CASSRRQGDIQYF
-	-	TRBV7-1	TRBJ1-1	TGTGCCAGCAGCTTAGGCCGCAGTATTATGGCTTTCTTT	CASSLGRSIMAFF
-	-	TRBV11-3	TRBJ1-2	TGTGCCAGCAGCCCCAACGACTTCCCCTATGGCTACACCTTC	CASSPNDFPYGYTF
TRBD2	-	TRBV29-1	TRBJ2-3	TGCAGCGTTGAGGGGGCGACTAGCGGGGGTCGACTAAGCACAGATACGCAGTATTTT	CSVEGATSGGRLSTDTQYF
-	-	TRBV19	TRBJ1-5	TGTGCCAGACACAAAAACCCGTCTCTCAGGGACCACAGCAATCAGCCCCAGCATTTT	CARHKNPSLRDHSNQPQHF
-	once	TRBV7-6	TRBJ2-5	TGTGCCAGCATCACCAGGACCCCGCAAGAGACCCAGTACTTC	CASITRTPQETQYF
-	few	TRBV19	TRBJ2-7	TGTGCCAGTAGTAACCGGGGAGCGTACGAGCAGTACTTC	CASSNRGAYEQYF
TRBD2	-	TRBV7-4	TRBJ2-5	TGTGCCAGCAGCTTACAGCGGGAGGAGACCCAGTACTTC	CASSLQREETQYF
-	-	TRBV28	TRBJ2-1	TGTGCCAGCAGTAGCGGAGCCTACAATGAGCAGTTCTTC	CASSSGAYNEQFF
-	-	TRBV6-8	TRBJ2-2	TGTGCCAGCAGCCCCCCATTGGGAGCCGGGGAGCTGTTTTTT	CASSPPLGAGELFF